The source of this T cell receptor beta chain is a study of blood T cell repertoires in COVID-19. Study as a whole: The United States, Italy and Spain provided the acute and convalescent COVID-19 samples.

CDR1 is MDHEN, CDR2 SYDVKM, per germline. The CDR3 totals 13 residues. V lost 8 bases and J lost 11; bases outside the gene matches: 9. The assay was immunoSEQ multiplex PCR, and TCRdb's table has in-frame clones only and misses some. Of approximately 360,000 clones listed, around 90% are singletons. The TCR was taken from a man aged 18 to 30 with active or convalescent COVID-19. The sequenced sample was peripheral blood. The chain recombines TRBV28 with TRBJ1-6; the match to TRBD1 covers 7 bases. CDR3 amino acids: CASWASQGAPLHF. The CDR3 DNA reads as TGTGCCAGCTGGGCATCTCAGGGGGCACCCCTCCACTTT.